This TCR beta chain was sequenced during a study of T-cell reconstitution after alpha-beta-depleted transplantation in children. Unique molecular identifiers were used in preparing the TCRbeta library. TCRdb independently ran MiXCR on the PCR reads; one entry per CDR3 protein. Of 540,000 or so distinct CDR3 sequences in the sample, under 30% were seen once. V was cut by 5 bases and J by 1 base, with 8 bases left in between. The CDR3 contains 12 residues. Germline V gene lookup returns CDR1 DFQATT and CDR2 SNEGSKA (reference sequence). Sequences were derived from PBMCs, mostly from graft donor cells, sampled 360 days after TCRalphabeta/CD19-depleted stem cell transplant. The TCR sequence derives from a boy in the first two years of life who had a stem cell transplant for acute myeloid leukemia, so the T cells may come from the graft donor. J is TRBJ1-1 and V is TRBV20-1; D uncertain. This chain's CDR3 is CSADYKNTEAFF. In DNA form, the CDR3 reads TGCAGTGCTGATTACAAGAACACTGAAGCTTTCTTT.